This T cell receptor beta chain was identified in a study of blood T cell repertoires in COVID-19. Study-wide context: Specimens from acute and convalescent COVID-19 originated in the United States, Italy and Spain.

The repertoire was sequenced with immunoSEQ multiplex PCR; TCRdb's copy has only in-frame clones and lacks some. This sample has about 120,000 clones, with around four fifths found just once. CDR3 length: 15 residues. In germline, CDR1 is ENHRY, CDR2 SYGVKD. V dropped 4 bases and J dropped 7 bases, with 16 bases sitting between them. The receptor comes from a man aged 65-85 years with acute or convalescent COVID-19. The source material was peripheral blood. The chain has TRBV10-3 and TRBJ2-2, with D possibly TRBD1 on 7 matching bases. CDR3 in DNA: TGTGCCATCAGTGGACAGGGAAGGGGAGGCGGGGAGCTGTTTTTT. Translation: CAISGQGRGGGELFF.